This T cell receptor beta chain was recorded in a study of tumor-infiltrating lymphocytes in oesophageal squamous cell carcinoma. This clonotype was observed many times. The germline V gene has CDR1 MNHEY and CDR2 SVGEGT. The CDR3 length is 18 residues. With 6 bases removed from V and 4 bases from J, the gap between germline ends came to 24 bases. TCRdb independently ran MiXCR on the PCR reads; one entry per CDR3 protein. The table shows about 17,000 distinct CDR3 sequences, with 40% to 55% occurring only once. The sequenced material came from normal esophageal tissue next to the tumor. The origin of this receptor is a female donor with esophageal squamous cell carcinoma. This sequence joins TRBV6-2 or TRBV6-3 and TRBJ2-2; D call uncertain. The CDR3 here is CASSPGWRRGSRTGELFF. The CDR3 DNA reads TGTGCCAGCAGCCCGGGCTGGCGGAGAGGAAGTCGCACCGGGGAGCTGTTTTTT.